The sequence of this T cell receptor (beta chain) was determined in a study of blood T cells in healthy people across ages. Using a J-beta primer mix together with a sample-barcoded 5' primer, a second PCR was run for roughly 7 to 12 cycles. TCRdb re-analysed the 5' RACE reads in MiXCR, keeping a single row per CDR3 protein. The sample includes about 1,400,000 distinct CDR3 sequences, around two fifths seen only once; the top ten take approximately 7.9%. Germline CDR1 MGHRA, CDR2 YSYEKL. After removal of 0 bases from V and 11 bases from J, the junction contained 15 bases not matched to a gene. The CDR3 spans 16 residues.

This TCR was recovered from a woman aged 18 to 35 in good health. The chain is built from TRBV4-1 and TRBJ2-5; 7 nucleotides agree with TRBD2. Specimen: blood. The CDR3, as DNA: TGCGCCAGCAGCCAAGATCTTGGGGGAGGGCCGAGGGAGCAGTACTTC. It specifies CASSQDLGGGPREQYF.